This passage covers 17 T cell receptor beta chains from one sample sequenced in a study of blood T cell repertoires in COVID-19. Here immunoSEQ multiplex PCR was the method, and the copy in TCRdb shows in-frame clones only, minus some. The sample lists around 130,000 clones, around 89% occurring once. The sequenced sample consisted of peripheral blood. The receptors originated from an older man with active COVID-19.

V and J are TRBV24-1 and TRBJ2-7; 12 bases map to TRBD1. This CDR3 contains 17 residues. J was trimmed by 2 bases and V by 3 bases; bases with no gene match: 7. Germline V gives CDR1 KGHDR, CDR2 SFDVKD. CDR3 loop: CATSDPPGTGGTYEQYF. CDR3 nucleotides: TGTGCCACCAGTGATCCGCCGGGGACAGGGGGCACCTACGAGCAGTACTTC.

The J gene is TRBJ2-3, the V gene TRBV5-8; a weak D match, TRBD2 (5 bases). The CDR3 sequence is 16 residues long. CDR1 is SGHTS, CDR2 YDEGEE, per germline. V shed 0 bases and J shed 7 bases, with 18 bases lying between them. The CDR3 DNA reads TGTGCCAGCAGCTTGGAAGGCGGGTCGGGCCGGAATACGCAGTATTTT. Amino acid sequence: CASSLEGGSGRNTQYF.

The chain employs TRBV7-3 and TRBJ1-1, with a tentative D call TRBD1 (6 bases). The CDR3 loop spans 18 amino acids. V was trimmed by 3 bases and J by 0 bases, leaving 20 bases between them. The germline CDR1 and CDR2 sequences are SGHTA and FQGTGA. This CDR3 reads CASSLEGRGIGMNTEAFF. CDR3 in DNA: TGTGCCAGCAGCTTGGAAGGCAGGGGCATTGGAATGAACACTGAAGCTTTCTTT.

This rearrangement joins TRBV6-5 to TRBJ1-2, with no clear D. CDR1 and CDR2 from the germline V gene are MNHEY and SVGAGI. Between the trimmed V and J ends, which lost 5 bases and 1 base, there was a span of 11 bases. The CDR3 has 14 amino acids. As DNA, the CDR3 is TGTGCCAGCAGTCCAGGCCCTAATAACTATGGCTACACCTTC. It yields the protein CASSPGPNNYGYTF.

The count of this clone is one. This chain connects TRBV5-6 to TRBJ1-1; possible D gene TRBD1, 6 bases. The ends were cut back, 0 bases at V and 3 bases at J, with 9 bases in the middle. Germline lookup yields CDR1 SGHDT and CDR2 YYEEEE. This CDR3 spans 14 amino acids. CDR3: CASSLGTAYTEAFF. CDR3 sequence (DNA): TGTGCCAGCAGCTTGGGGACAGCTTACACTGAAGCTTTCTTT.

The chain recombines TRBV12-3 or TRBV12-4 with TRBJ2-7, with TRBD1 as a possible D gene (5 bases). The CDR3 consists of 13 residues. V lost 4 bases and J lost 3, with 10 bases in between. The CDR3 spells CASSSNQGYEQYF. CDR3 bases: TGTGCCAGCAGTTCAAATCAGGGCTACGAGCAGTACTTC.

Only one count was recorded for this clone. The V gene is TRBV4-2, the J gene TRBJ2-2, with TRBD2 matching over 7 bases. From germline, CDR1 is LGHNA and CDR2 YNFKEQ. This CDR3 contains 17 residues. The V and J ends lost 4 bases and 5 bases, in that order; junction bases with no gene match: 13. The CDR3 region is CASSPVVRRERTGELFF. CDR3 sequence (DNA): TGTGCCAGCAGCCCCGTCGTGAGGCGGGAGCGTACCGGGGAGCTGTTTTTT.

This chain connects TRBV9 to TRBJ2-1, with 14 bases that match TRBD2. J gave up 9 bases and V 3 bases, and 8 bases lay outside the gene matches. The CDR3 is 16 amino acids. CDR1 is SGDLS, CDR2 YYNGEE, per germline. The CDR3 region is CASSAGTSGRSSEQFF. The DNA of the CDR3 is TGTGCCAGCAGCGCCGGGACTAGCGGGAGAAGTAGTGAGCAGTTCTTC.

J is TRBJ1-1 and V is TRBV28; unclear D gene. Germline CDR1 is MDHEN and CDR2 is SYDVKM. V shed 1 base and J shed 8 bases, with 11 bases lying between them. The CDR3 spans 13 residues. The CDR3 region has the DNA TGTGCCAGCAGTTTATCCAGAGGTTTAGAAGCTTTCTTT. As protein: CASSLSRGLEAFF.

J is TRBJ2-3 and V is TRBV5-1; D gene ambiguous. The CDR3 has 13 amino acids. V gave up 0 bases and J gave up 4 bases, with 6 bases separating them. Germline V gives CDR1 SGHRS, CDR2 YFSETQ. The CDR3 sequence: CASSLVRADTQYF. As DNA, the CDR3 is TGCGCCAGCAGCTTGGTCCGAGCAGATACGCAGTATTTT.

V gene TRBV6-5 combines with J gene TRBJ2-7; D is uncertain. The CDR3 spans 14 residues. Trimming left V 2 bases short and J 2 bases short, with 10 bases between. Germline CDR1 MNHEY, CDR2 SVGAGI. CDR3 protein: CASSYGQGTYEQYF. CDR3 nucleotides: TGTGCCAGCAGTTACGGGCAAGGAACCTACGAGCAGTACTTC.

The chain employs TRBV7-3 and TRBJ2-7, with D perhaps matching TRBD2 (5 bases). The CDR3 is 13 amino acids. The V gene lost 5 bases and the J gene lost 1 base, with 9 bases spanning the gap. CDR1 and CDR2 (germline): SGHTA, FQGTGA. The CDR3 loop reads CASSRTASYEQYF. The CDR3 nucleotides read TGTGCCAGCAGCCGGACTGCATCCTACGAGCAGTACTTC.

The gene calls are TRBV7-2 and TRBJ2-1; D remains unclear. The CDR3 contains 14 residues. The V gene lost 1 base and the J gene lost 7 bases, with 11 bases spanning the gap. In germline, CDR1 is SGHTA, CDR2 FQGNSA. CDR3 sequence (DNA): TGTGCCAGCAGCTTAGTGGGCAGTAAGAATGAGCAGTTCTTC. Its protein product is CASSLVGSKNEQFF.

The chain carries TRBV11-2 and TRBJ2-1, with 10 bases that match TRBD2. Losses at the gene ends were 7 bases for V and 0 bases for J; bases not matched to a gene: 12. The CDR3 is 18 amino acids. CDR1 SGHAT and CDR2 FQNNGV come from the germline V gene. The CDR3, as DNA: TGTGCCAGCATCTTGGGGCTAGCGGGAGCCAACTCCTACAATGAGCAGTTCTTC. It specifies CASILGLAGANSYNEQFF. Variable domain in full (rest from reference TRBV11-2 and TRBJ2-1): EAGVAQSPRYKIIEKRQSVAFWCNPISGHATLYWYQQILGQGPKLLIQFQNNGVVDDSQLPKDRFSAERLKGVDSTLKIQPAKLEDSAVYLCASILGLAGANSYNEQFFGPGTRLTVL.

The chain couples TRBV11-2 to TRBJ2-3; no clear D gene. The CDR3 totals 11 residues. Germline lookup yields CDR1 SGHAT and CDR2 FQNNGV. The V and J ends lost 5 bases and 12 bases respectively, with 12 bases between them. The chain's CDR3 is CASSERKPQYF. The CDR3 region has the DNA TGTGCCAGCAGCGAGAGGAAACCCCAGTATTTT. The whole variable domain, remainder taken from reference TRBV11-2 and TRBJ2-3, is EAGVAQSPRYKIIEKRQSVAFWCNPISGHATLYWYQQILGQGPKLLIQFQNNGVVDDSQLPKDRFSAERLKGVDSTLKIQPAKLEDSAVYLCASSERKPQYFGPGTRLTVL.

The V gene is TRBV12-3 or TRBV12-4, the J gene TRBJ2-3, with D perhaps matching TRBD1 (5 bases). This CDR3 has 13 residues. V was clipped by 0 bases and J by 5 bases, with 6 bases between them. CDR3 sequence reads: CASSLAQGDTQYF. CDR3 sequence (DNA): TGTGCCAGCAGTTTAGCGCAGGGAGATACGCAGTATTTT.

Note on this clone: The same CDR3 can be traced to other DNA sequences in this sample. The chain carries TRBV28 and TRBJ2-3, with D possibly TRBD1 on 6 matching bases. The V and J ends lost 3 bases and 1 base respectively, with 11 bases between them. Germline V lookup: CDR1 MDHEN, CDR2 SYDVKM. CDR3 length: 15 amino acids. The CDR3 DNA follows: TGTGCCAGCAGTTTGGCTGGGGGCGGCACAGATACGCAGTATTTT. The encoded protein is CASSLAGGGTDTQYF.